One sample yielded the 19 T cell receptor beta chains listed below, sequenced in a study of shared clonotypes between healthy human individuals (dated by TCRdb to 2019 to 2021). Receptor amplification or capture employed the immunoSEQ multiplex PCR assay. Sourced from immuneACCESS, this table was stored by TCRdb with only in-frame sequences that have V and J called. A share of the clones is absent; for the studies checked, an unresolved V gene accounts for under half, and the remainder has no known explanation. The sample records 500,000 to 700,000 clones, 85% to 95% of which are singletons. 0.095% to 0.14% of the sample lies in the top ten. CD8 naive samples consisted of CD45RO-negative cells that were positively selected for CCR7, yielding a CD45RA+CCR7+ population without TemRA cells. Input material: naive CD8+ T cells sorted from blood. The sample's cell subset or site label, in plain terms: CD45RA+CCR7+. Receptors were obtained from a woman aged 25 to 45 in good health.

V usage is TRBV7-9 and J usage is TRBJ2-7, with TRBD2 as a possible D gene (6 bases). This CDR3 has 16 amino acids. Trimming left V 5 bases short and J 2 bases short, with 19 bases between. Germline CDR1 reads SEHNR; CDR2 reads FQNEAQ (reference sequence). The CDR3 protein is CASSPPQGTATYEQYF. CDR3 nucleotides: TGTGCCAGCAGCCCTCCCCAAGGGACTGCGACCTACGAGCAGTACTTC.

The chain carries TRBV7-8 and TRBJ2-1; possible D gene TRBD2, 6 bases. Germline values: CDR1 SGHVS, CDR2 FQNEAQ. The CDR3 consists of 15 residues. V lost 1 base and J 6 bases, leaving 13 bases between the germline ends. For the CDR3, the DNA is TGTGCCAGCAGCTTAGAGGCCGGGAGTATCAATGAGCAGTTCTTC. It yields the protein CASSLEAGSINEQFF.

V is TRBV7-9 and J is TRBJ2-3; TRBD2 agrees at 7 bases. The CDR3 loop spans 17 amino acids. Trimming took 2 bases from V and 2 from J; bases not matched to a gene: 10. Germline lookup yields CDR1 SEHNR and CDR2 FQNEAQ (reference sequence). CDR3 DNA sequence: TGTGCCAGCAGCTTAACAGCGGGACGGGGCAACACAGATACGCAGTATTTT. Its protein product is CASSLTAGRGNTDTQYF. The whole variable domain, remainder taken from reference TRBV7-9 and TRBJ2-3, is DTGVSQNPRHKITKRGQNVTFRCDPISEHNRLYWYRQTLGQGPEFLTYFQNEAQLEKSRLLSDRFSAERPKGSFSTLEIQRTEQGDSAMYLCASSLTAGRGNTDTQYFGPGTRLTVL.

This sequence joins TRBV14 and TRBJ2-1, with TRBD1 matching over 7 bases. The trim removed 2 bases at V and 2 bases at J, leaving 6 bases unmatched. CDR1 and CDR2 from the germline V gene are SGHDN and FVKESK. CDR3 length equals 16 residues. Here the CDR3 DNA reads TGTGCCAGCAGCCAAAGGCGCCAGGGGGCCTACAATGAGCAGTTCTTC. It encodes CASSQRRQGAYNEQFF.

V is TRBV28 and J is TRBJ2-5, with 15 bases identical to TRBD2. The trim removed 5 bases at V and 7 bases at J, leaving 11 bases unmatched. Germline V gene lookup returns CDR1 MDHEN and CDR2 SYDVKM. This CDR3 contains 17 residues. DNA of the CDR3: TGTGCCAGCAGTCCCCACTGGACTAGCGGGAGGGACCGGACCCAGTACTTC. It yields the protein CASSPHWTSGRDRTQYF.

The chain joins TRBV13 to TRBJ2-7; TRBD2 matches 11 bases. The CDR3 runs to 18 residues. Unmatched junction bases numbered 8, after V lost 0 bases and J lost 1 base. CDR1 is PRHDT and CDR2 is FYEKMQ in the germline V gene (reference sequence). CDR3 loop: CASSLGGITSGGSYEQYF. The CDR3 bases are TGTGCCAGCAGCTTAGGTGGTATCACTAGCGGGGGATCCTACGAGCAGTACTTC.

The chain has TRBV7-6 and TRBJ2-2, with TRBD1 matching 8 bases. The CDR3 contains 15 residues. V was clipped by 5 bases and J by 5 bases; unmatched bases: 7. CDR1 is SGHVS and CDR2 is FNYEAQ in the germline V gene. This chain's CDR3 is CASSPTRGPTGELFF. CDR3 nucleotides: TGTGCCAGCAGCCCAACCAGGGGGCCTACCGGGGAGCTGTTTTTT.

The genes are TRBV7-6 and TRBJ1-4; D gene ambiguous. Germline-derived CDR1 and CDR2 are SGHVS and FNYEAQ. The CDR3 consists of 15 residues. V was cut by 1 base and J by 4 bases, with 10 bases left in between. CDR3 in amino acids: CASSLDDGRNEKLFF. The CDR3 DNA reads TGTGCCAGCAGCTTAGATGACGGCCGTAATGAAAAACTGTTTTTT.

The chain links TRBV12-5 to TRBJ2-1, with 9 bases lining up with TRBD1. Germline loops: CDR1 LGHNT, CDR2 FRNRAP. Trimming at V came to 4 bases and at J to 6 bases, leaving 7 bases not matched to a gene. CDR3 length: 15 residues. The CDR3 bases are TGTGCTAGTGGTTACGGACAGGGGATCCTCAATGAGCAGTTCTTC. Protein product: CASGYGQGILNEQFF.

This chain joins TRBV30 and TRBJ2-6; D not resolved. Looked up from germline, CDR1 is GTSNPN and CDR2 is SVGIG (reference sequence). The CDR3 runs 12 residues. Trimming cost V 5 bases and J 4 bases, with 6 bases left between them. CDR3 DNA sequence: TGTGCCTGGTCCCCGGGGGCCAACGTCCTGACTTTC. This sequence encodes CAWSPGANVLTF.

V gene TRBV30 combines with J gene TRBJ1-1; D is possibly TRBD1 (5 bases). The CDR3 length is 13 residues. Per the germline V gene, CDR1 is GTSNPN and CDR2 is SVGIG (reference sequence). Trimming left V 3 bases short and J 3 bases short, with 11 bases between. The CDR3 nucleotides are TGTGCCTGGAGCACAACAGGTGACACTGAAGCTTTCTTT. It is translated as CAWSTTGDTEAFF.

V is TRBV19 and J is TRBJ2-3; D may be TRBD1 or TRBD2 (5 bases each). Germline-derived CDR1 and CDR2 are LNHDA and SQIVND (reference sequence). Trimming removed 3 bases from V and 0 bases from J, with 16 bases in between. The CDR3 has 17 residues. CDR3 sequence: CASSITRGRGSTDTQYF. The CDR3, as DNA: TGTGCCAGTAGTATCACAAGGGGACGAGGCAGCACAGATACGCAGTATTTT.

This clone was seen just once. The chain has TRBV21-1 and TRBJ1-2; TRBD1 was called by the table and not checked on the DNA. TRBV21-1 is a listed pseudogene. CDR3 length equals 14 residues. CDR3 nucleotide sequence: TGTGCCAGCAGCGACAGGGGGCAGTACTATGGCTACACCTTC. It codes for CASSDRGQYYGYTF.

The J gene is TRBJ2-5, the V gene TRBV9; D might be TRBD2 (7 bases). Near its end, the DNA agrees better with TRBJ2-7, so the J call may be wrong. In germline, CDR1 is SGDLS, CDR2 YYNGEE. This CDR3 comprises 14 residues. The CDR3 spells CASSDGGGTYEQYF. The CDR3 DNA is TGTGCCAGCAGCGACGGCGGGGGCACCTACGAGCAGTACTTC.

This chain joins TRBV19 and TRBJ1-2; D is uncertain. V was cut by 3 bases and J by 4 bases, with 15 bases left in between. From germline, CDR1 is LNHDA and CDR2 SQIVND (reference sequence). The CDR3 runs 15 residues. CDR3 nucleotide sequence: TGTGCCAGTAGTATTGTTGGGTACGAATTCTATGGCTACACCTTC. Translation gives CASSIVGYEFYGYTF. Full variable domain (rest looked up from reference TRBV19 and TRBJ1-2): DGGITQSPKYLFRKEGQNVTLSCEQNLNHDAMYWYRQDPGQGLRLIYYSQIVNDFQKGDIAEGYSVSREKKESFPLTVTSAQKNPTAFYLCASSIVGYEFYGYTFGSGTRLTVV.

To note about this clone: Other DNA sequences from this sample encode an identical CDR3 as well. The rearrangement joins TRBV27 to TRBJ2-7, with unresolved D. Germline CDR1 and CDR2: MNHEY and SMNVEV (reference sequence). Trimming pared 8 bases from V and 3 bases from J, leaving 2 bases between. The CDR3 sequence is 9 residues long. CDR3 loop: CASGYEQYF. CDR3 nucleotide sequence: TGTGCCAGCGGCTACGAGCAGTACTTC.

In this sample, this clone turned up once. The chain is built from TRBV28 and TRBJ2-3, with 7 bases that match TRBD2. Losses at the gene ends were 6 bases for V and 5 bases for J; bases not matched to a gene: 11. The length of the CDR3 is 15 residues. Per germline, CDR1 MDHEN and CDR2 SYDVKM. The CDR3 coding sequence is TGTGCCAGCAGGGTATGGGTAGCGGGTCGAGATACGCAGTATTTT. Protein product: CASRVWVAGRDTQYF.

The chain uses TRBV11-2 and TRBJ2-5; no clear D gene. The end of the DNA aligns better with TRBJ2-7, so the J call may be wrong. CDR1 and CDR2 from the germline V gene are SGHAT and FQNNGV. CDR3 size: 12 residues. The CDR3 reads CASSHESYEQYF. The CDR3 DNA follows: TGTGCCAGCAGCCACGAAAGCTACGAGCAGTACTTC.

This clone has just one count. The CDR3, as DNA: TGCGCCAGCAGCGACACCCTGGCAGGGGGTTGGATAGGTTCTGGAAACACCATATATTTT. The encoded protein is CASSDTLAGGWIGSGNTIYF. The V and J genes are TRBV10-2 and TRBJ1-3; 7 bases fit TRBD1. This CDR3 is 20 amino acids long. With 6 bases clipped from V and 1 base from J, the junction kept 21 bases outside the gene matches. CDR1 and CDR2 from the germline V gene are WSHSY and SAAADI.